Given below is one T cell receptor beta chain in context. Its antigen is currently unknown. The data were obtained in a study of graft-versus-host responses after intestinal transplantation. Study-wide context: Each transplant was multivisceral, liver-intestinal, or isolated intestinal. Following induction with anti-thymocyte globulin, all recipients were given tacrolimus and steroids for two to four years. Findings and caveats of the study: Recipient marrow harbored GvH clones, some of which surfaced first in ileum or blood. Early post-transplant HvG declines tracked with peak circulating GvH clone levels.

V lost 5 bases and J lost 1, with 12 bases in between. Germline lookup yields CDR1 LNHDA and CDR2 SQIVND (reference sequence). This CDR3 has 15 residues. The assay was immunoSEQ multiplex PCR, and TCRdb's table has in-frame clones only and misses some. The table includes 85,000 to 130,000 clones, roughly nine tenths detected once. The starting material was unstimulated CD4+ T cells sorted from spleen or lymph node cells, obtained before intestinal transplant. The J gene is TRBJ1-5, the V gene TRBV19; maybe TRBD1 (6 bases). This clonotype was sampled from a human donor who received an intestinal transplant. This CDR3 reads CASSEGEVSNQPQHF. In DNA form, the CDR3 reads TGTGCCAGTAGTGAGGGGGAGGTCAGCAATCAGCCCCAGCATTTT.